These 14 T cell receptor beta chains share one sample of origin, sequenced in a study of blood T cell repertoires in COVID-19. The method was immunoSEQ multiplex PCR; TCRdb's version includes in-frame clones alone and lacks a portion of them. Among under 150,000 clones listed, 90% were seen once. Sequenced material: peripheral blood. These receptors originate from a human donor with active COVID-19. The donor label of this sample is uncertain.

The chain carries TRBV6-6 and TRBJ2-3; a possible D gene is TRBD1 (5 bases). In germline, CDR1 is MNHNY, CDR2 SVGAGI (reference sequence). The CDR3 has 15 amino acids. The V end was cut by 0 bases, the J end by 0 bases, with 7 bases between. The chain's CDR3 is CASSYSQGSTDTQYF. In nucleotides, the CDR3 is TGTGCCAGCAGTTACTCGCAGGGCAGCACAGATACGCAGTATTTT.

The rearrangement uses TRBV27 and TRBJ1-1, with 8 positions matching TRBD1. The CDR3 runs 14 residues. Germline-derived CDR1 and CDR2 are MNHEY and SMNVEV (reference sequence). The V and J ends lost 7 bases and 0 bases, in that order; junction bases with no gene match: 4. CDR3 region: CASTTGGVNTEAFF. The CDR3 DNA sequence: TGTGCCAGCACCACAGGGGGTGTGAACACTGAAGCTTTCTTT.

The chain employs TRBV19 and TRBJ1-5, with 9 nucleotides matching TRBD1. V gave up 5 bases and J gave up 3 bases; unmatched junction bases: 8. Germline lookup yields CDR1 LNHDA and CDR2 SQIVND (reference sequence). The CDR3 contains 16 residues. The CDR3 loop is CASSRTGEGNNQPQHF. CDR3 bases: TGTGCCAGTAGTCGGACAGGGGAAGGGAACAATCAGCCCCAGCATTTT.

The chain has TRBV5-1 and TRBJ1-4, with D possibly TRBD1 on 5 matching bases. The CDR3 has 14 residues. The V gene's germline CDR1 is SGHRS and CDR2 YFSETQ. Trimming stripped 3 bases from V and 7 bases from J, with 13 bases between. The CDR3, as DNA: TGCGCCAGCAGCTCCGGTCATGGGGCTGAAAAACTGTTTTTT. Translating it yields CASSSGHGAEKLFF.

This chain joins TRBV7-2 and TRBJ1-2; 7 bases map to TRBD1. This CDR3 has 15 residues. V lost 1 base, J lost 2 bases, and 4 bases stayed unmatched. Germline CDR1 reads SGHTA; CDR2 reads FQGNSA. CDR3 sequence reads: CASSLGQGANYGYTF. Here the CDR3 DNA reads TGTGCCAGCAGCTTAGGACAGGGTGCGAACTATGGCTACACCTTC.

V is TRBV21-1 and J is TRBJ1-5. TRBV21-1 is a listed pseudogene. The CDR3 sequence is 16 residues long. CDR3 DNA sequence: TGTGCCAGCAGCAAAGGCGGCCTCCAGCAAAATCAGCCCCAGCATTTT. Translation: CASSKGGLQQNQPQHF.

The chain uses TRBV28 and TRBJ2-5; 7 bases are shared with TRBD1. Trimming cost V 4 bases and J 0 bases; bases outside gene matches: 5. The CDR3 covers 15 residues. Germline CDR1 is MDHEN and CDR2 is SYDVKM. The DNA for the CDR3 is TGTGCCAGCAGTTCCTCCGACAGGGACCAAGAGACCCAGTACTTC. This encodes CASSSSDRDQETQYF.

V usage is TRBV6-2 or TRBV6-3 and J usage is TRBJ1-1, with D unclear. The CDR3 spans 15 residues. The germline V gene encodes CDR1 MNHEY and CDR2 SVGEGT. V was pared by 2 bases and J by 1 base, with 11 bases between. CDR3 loop: CASSYPGSWNTEAFF. The CDR3 DNA reads as TGTGCCAGCAGTTACCCGGGAAGTTGGAACACTGAAGCTTTCTTT.

The rearrangement uses TRBV5-4 and TRBJ2-7, with D perhaps matching TRBD2 (5 bases). The CDR3 consists of 13 residues. CDR1 SGHNT and CDR2 YYREEE come from the germline V gene (reference sequence). Trimming cost V 7 bases and J 0 bases, with 11 bases left between them. CDR3 DNA sequence: TGTGCCAGCTCCCCAGCGGACTCCTACGAGCAGTACTTC. Translating gives CASSPADSYEQYF.

This chain joins TRBV3-1 (or the pseudogene TRBV3-2) and TRBJ2-1; 7 nucleotides line up with TRBD1. This CDR3 is built from 16 residues. Losses at the gene ends were 0 bases for V and 5 bases for J; bases not matched to a gene: 7. Germline-derived CDR1 and CDR2 are LGHDT and YNNKEL (reference sequence). CDR3 in amino acids: CASSQDLAGGDNEQFF. In DNA, the CDR3 is TGTGCCAGCAGCCAAGATCTCGCAGGGGGAGACAATGAGCAGTTCTTC.

This CDR3 reads CASSLARSAFF. In DNA form, the CDR3 reads TGTGCCAGCAGCTTAGCCCGGTCAGCTTTCTTT. V and J are TRBV11-2 and TRBJ1-1; D is undetermined. Germline assignment: CDR1 SGHAT and CDR2 FQNNGV. This CDR3 region has 11 residues. Trimming left V 1 base short and J 10 bases short, with 7 bases between.

This chain joins TRBV27 and TRBJ2-7, with 12 bases identical to TRBD2. Losses at the gene ends were 6 bases for V and 3 bases for J; bases not matched to a gene: 12. This CDR3 spans 17 amino acids. Per germline, CDR1 MNHEY and CDR2 SMNVEV (reference sequence). The CDR3 bases are TGTGCCAGCAGACTTCTGACTAGCGGGGGCCACTACTACGAGCAGTACTTC. Translating it yields CASRLLTSGGHYYEQYF.

The genes are TRBV7-2 and TRBJ2-6; D gene ambiguous. The CDR3 loop spans 16 amino acids. Trimming removed 1 base from V and 0 bases from J, with 7 bases in between. Germline CDR1 reads SGHTA; CDR2 reads FQGNSA. In DNA form, the CDR3 reads TGTGCCAGCAGCTTAGGTACAAGCTCTGGGGCCAACGTCCTGACTTTC. Residues: CASSLGTSSGANVLTF.

J is TRBJ2-5 and V is TRBV6-5, with 10 bases that match TRBD1. Germline V CDR1 and CDR2: MNHEY, SVGAGI. The J segment lost 4 bases and the V segment lost 4 bases, leaving 3 bases of the junction unmatched. This CDR3 contains 14 residues. The CDR3 DNA reads TGTGCCAGCAGTTTCGGGACAGGGGCAGAGACCCAGTACTTC. Translated, it gives CASSFGTGAETQYF.